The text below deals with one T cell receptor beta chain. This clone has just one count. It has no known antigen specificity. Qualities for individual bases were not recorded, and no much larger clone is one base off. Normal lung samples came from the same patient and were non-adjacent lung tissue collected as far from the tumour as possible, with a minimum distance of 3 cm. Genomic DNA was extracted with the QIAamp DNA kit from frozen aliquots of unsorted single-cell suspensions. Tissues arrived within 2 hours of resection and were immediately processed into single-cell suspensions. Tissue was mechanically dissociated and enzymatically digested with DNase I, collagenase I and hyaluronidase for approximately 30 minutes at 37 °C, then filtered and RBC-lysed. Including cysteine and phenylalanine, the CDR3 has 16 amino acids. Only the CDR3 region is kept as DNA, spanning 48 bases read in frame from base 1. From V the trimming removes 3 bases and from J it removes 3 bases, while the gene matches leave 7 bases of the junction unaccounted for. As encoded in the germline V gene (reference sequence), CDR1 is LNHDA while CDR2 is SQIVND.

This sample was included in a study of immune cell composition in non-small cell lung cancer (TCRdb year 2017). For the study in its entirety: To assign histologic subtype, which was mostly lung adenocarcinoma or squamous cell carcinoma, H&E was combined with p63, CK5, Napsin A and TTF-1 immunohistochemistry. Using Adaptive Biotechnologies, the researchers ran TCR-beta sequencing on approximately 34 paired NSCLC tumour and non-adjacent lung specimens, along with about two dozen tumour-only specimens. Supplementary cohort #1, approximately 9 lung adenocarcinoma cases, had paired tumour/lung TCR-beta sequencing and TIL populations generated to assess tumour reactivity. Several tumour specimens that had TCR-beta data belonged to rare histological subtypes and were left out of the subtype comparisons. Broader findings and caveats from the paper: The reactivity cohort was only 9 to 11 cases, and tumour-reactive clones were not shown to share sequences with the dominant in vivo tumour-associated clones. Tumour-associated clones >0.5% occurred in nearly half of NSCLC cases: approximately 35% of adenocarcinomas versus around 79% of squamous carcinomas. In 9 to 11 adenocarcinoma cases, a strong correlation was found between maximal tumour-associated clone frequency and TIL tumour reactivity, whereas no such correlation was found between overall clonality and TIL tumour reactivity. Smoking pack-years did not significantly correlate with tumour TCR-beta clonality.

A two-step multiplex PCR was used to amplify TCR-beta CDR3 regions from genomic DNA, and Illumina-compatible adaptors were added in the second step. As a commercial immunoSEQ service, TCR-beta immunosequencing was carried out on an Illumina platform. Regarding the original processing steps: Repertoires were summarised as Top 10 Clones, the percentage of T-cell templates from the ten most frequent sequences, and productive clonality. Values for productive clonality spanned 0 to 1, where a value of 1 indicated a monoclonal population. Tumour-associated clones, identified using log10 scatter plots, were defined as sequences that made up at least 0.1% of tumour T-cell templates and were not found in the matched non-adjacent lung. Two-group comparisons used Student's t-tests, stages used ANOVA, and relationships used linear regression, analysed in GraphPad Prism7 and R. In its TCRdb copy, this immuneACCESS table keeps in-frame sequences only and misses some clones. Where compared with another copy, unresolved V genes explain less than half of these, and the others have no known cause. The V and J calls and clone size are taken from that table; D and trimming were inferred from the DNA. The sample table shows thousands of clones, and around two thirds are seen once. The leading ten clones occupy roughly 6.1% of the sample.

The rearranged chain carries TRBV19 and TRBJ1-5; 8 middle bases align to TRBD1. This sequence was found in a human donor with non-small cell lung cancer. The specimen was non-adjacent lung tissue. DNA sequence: TGTGCCAGTAGTATTATAAACAGGGGGGACAATCAGCCCCAGCATTTT. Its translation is CASSIINRGDNQPQHF.